The 7 T cell receptor beta chains below all came from one sample that was sequenced in a study of CD8 T cells in ankylosing spondylitis (dated by TCRdb to between 2016 and 2019). The library was produced with 5' RACE. Sequencing was performed on an Illumina HiSeq 2500. Clones were called with MiXCR by TCRdb after fastp trimmed the public reads at Q25, and only in-frame beta chains were retained. Entries are consolidated by CDR3 protein sequence, retaining the most common genes and DNA. The sample profile shows more than 250,000 distinct CDR3 sequences; more than 9% of them were found once. Clones ranked in the top ten supply 9.1% of the sample. Sequencing was done on a sample of blood, either unsorted or a sorted T cell fraction (not recorded which). The receptors originated from a female donor with ankylosing spondylitis or in good health (not recorded which).

This clonotype occurred many times. The V call is TRBV20-1, the J call TRBJ1-4, with D tentatively TRBD1 (5 bases). Germline V CDR1 and CDR2: DFQATT, SNEGSKA (reference sequence). This CDR3 spans 13 amino acids. V lost 0 bases, J lost 6 bases, and 8 bases lay in between. The CDR3 reads CSARDLQDEKLFF. The CDR3 bases are TGCAGTGCTAGAGATTTACAGGATGAAAAACTGTTTTTT.

Regarding this clonotype: The junction differs from germline at one of its ends, possibly a read error. The J gene is TRBJ2-1, the V gene TRBV3-1; D may be TRBD1 (5 bases). The CDR3 sequence is 15 residues long. The germline V gene encodes CDR1 LGHDT and CDR2 YNNKEL (reference sequence). The CDR3 loop is CATSHRSSSYNEQFF. The CDR3 nucleotides read TGTGCCACCAGCCACAGGAGTTCCTCCTACAATGAGCAGTTCTTC.

The V and J genes are TRBV5-5 and TRBJ1-4; 8 nucleotides align to TRBD1. The junction had 5 bases not matched to a gene; V was cut back by 3 bases and J by 4 bases. The germline V gene has CDR1 SGHKS and CDR2 YYEKEE (reference sequence). The CDR3 runs 15 residues. In DNA form, the CDR3 reads TGTGCCAGCAGCTCGAACAGGGGGATTAATGAAAAACTGTTTTTT. This encodes CASSSNRGINEKLFF.

This clonotype was picked up a small number of times. The chain joins TRBV7-9 to TRBJ2-1, with 9 bases that match TRBD2. Trimming took 6 bases from V and 8 from J; bases not matched to a gene: 5. CDR1 SEHNR and CDR2 FQNEAQ come from the germline V gene (reference sequence). The length of the CDR3 is 13 residues. The CDR3 DNA reads as TGTGCCAGCAGGCAAGCGGGGGGCTATGAGCAGTTCTTC. It translates to CASRQAGGYEQFF.

In its sample, this clonotype was seen a few times. The rearrangement joins TRBV20-1 to TRBJ2-7; possible D gene TRBD1, 5 bases. CDR3 length: 16 amino acids. Trimming cost V 2 bases and J 5 bases, with 22 bases left between them. CDR1 DFQATT and CDR2 SNEGSKA come from the germline V gene (reference sequence). CDR3 sequence reads: CSARMGRVVPIDEQYF. The CDR3 DNA reads as TGCAGTGCTAGAATGGGCAGGGTGGTCCCTATCGACGAGCAGTACTTC.

At least ten counts were recorded for this clonotype. CDR3 sequence: CASRPTGTSYQSTQYF. CDR3 in DNA: TGTGCCAGCAGGCCTACCGGGACTAGTTATCAGTCGACCCAGTACTTC. The chain recombines TRBV27 with TRBJ2-5; 8 bases align to TRBD2. There are 16 residues in the CDR3. V gave up 6 bases and J gave up 7 bases; unmatched junction bases: 16. Germline V gives CDR1 MNHEY, CDR2 SMNVEV (reference sequence).

At least ten counts were recorded for this clonotype. This chain links TRBV5-1 with TRBJ1-2, with D possibly TRBD1 on 5 matching bases. This CDR3 region has 15 residues. Trimming removed 2 bases from V and 4 bases from J, with 15 bases in between. Germline CDR1 is SGHRS and CDR2 is YFSETQ. CDR3 coding DNA: TGCGCCAGCAGCTTAACAGGTGGAATAGGCTATGGCTACACCTTC. This gives the protein CASSLTGGIGYGYTF.